What follows describes a single T cell receptor beta chain. Its antigen is as yet unknown. Donors, without exception, were Caucasian adults residing in Nashville, Tennessee. The data are from a study of shared clonotypes between healthy human individuals. The study, taken as a whole, reports: Few donors restricted represented genetic and exposure-history diversity. Sequencing depth was predicted to influence how clonotypes are shared among donors.

Some 30,000 T cell genomes, or 200 to 250 ng DNA, went into the sorted-subset replicate PCRs. The protocol was immunoSEQ multiplex PCR, while the TCRdb copy is restricted to in-frame clones and leaves out a portion. The data contain roughly 2,500,000 clones, over 85% of them singletons. V was shortened by 8 bases and J by 2 bases, with 10 bases between the two germline ends. The CDR3 totals 13 residues. CDR1 and CDR2 (germline): MNHEY, SMNVEV (reference sequence). This receptor was identified in a man aged 18 to 30 in good health. Some clones in this sample may be carry-over from other donors' samples. The sequenced sample consisted of naive CD4+ T cells from PBMCs. Sample subset: CD45RA+ positively selected. The chain has TRBV27 and TRBJ2-1, with TRBD2 as a possible D gene (5 bases). This CDR3 reads CASATRPYNEQFF. Here the CDR3 DNA reads TGTGCCAGCGCTACTAGACCCTACAATGAGCAGTTCTTC.